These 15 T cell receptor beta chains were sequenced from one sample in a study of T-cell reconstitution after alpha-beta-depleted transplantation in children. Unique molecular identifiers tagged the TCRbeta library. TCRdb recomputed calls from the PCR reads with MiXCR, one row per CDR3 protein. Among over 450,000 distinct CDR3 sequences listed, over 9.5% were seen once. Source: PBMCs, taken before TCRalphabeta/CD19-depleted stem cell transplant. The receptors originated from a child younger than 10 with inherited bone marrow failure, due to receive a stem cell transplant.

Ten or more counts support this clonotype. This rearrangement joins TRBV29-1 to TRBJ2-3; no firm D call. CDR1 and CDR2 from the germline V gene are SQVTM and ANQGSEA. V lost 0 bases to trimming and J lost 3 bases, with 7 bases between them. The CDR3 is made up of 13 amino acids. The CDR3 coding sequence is TGCAGCGTTGAAGATAGTGGTACAGATACGCAGTATTTT. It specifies CSVEDSGTDTQYF.

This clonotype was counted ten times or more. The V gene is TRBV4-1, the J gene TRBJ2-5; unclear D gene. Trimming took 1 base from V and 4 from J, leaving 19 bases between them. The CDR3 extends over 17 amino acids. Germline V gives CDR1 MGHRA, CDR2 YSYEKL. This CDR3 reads CASSQGSPDSLGETQYF. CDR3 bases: TGCGCCAGCAGCCAAGGAAGCCCAGACTCCCTTGGAGAGACCCAGTACTTC.

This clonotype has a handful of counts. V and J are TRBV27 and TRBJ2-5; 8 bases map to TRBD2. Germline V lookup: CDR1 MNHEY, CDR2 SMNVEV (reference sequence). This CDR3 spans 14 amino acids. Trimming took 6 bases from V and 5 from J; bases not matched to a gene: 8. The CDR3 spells CASRPSGTRETQYF. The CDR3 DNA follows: TGTGCCAGCAGACCCTCGGGGACTAGGGAGACCCAGTACTTC.

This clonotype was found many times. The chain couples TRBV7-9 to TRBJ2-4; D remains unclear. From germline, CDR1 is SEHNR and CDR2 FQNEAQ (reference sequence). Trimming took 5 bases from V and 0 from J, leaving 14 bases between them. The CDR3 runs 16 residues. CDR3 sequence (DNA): TGTGCCAGCAGCCCCTCAACTTTCCTAGCCAAAAACATTCAGTACTTC. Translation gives CASSPSTFLAKNIQYF.

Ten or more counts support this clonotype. CDR3 loop: CSVGGQAGGYTF. Written as DNA, the CDR3 is TGCAGCGTCGGGGGGCAGGCGGGAGGCTACACCTTC. The chain carries TRBV29-1 and TRBJ1-2; a possible D gene is TRBD1 (6 bases). Trimming removed 6 bases at V and 8 bases at J, with 16 bases between. The length of the CDR3 is 12 residues. In germline, CDR1 is SQVTM, CDR2 ANQGSEA.

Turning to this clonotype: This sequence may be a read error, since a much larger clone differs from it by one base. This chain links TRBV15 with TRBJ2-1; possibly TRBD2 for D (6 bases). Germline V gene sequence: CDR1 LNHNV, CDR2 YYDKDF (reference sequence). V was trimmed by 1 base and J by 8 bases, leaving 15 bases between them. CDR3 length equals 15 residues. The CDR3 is CATSRAGAGLDEQFF. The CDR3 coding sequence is TGTGCCACCAGCAGAGCGGGAGCGGGTTTGGATGAGCAGTTCTTC. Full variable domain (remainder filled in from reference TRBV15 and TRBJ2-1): DAMVIQNPRYQVTQFGKPVTLSCSQTLNHNVMYWYQQKSSQAPKLLFHYYDKDFNNEADTPDNFQSRRPNTSFCFLDIRSPGLGDTAMYLCATSRAGAGLDEQFFGPGTRLTVL.

CDR3: CASSVDGAGGETQYF. Written as DNA, the CDR3 is TGTGCCAGCAGCGTAGATGGGGCAGGGGGGGAGACCCAGTACTTC. The V call is TRBV9, the J call TRBJ2-5, with D tentatively TRBD1 (7 bases). V gave up 0 bases and J gave up 5 bases, with 14 bases separating them. CDR3 length equals 15 residues. Germline CDR1 SGDLS, CDR2 YYNGEE.

CDR3 loop: CASSTSGTDNSNQPQHF. In DNA form, the CDR3 reads TGTGCCAGCAGCACATCCGGGACGGATAATAGCAATCAGCCCCAGCATTTT. This sequence joins TRBV5-6 and TRBJ1-5, with D possibly matching TRBD1 (5 bases). The V gene lost 4 bases and the J gene lost 0 bases, with 17 bases spanning the gap. The germline V gene has CDR1 SGHDT and CDR2 YYEEEE. This CDR3 is 17 amino acids long.

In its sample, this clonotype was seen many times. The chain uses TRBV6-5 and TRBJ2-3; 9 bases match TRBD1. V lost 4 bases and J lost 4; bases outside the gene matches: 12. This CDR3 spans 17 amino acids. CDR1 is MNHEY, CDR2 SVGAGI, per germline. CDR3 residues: CASSSRWTGAMADTQYF. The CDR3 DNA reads TGTGCCAGCAGTTCACGTTGGACAGGGGCCATGGCAGATACGCAGTATTTT.

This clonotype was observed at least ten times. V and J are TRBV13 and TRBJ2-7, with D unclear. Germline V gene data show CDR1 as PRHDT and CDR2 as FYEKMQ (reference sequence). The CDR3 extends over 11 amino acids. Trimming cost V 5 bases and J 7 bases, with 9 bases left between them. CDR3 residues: CASSRDREQYF. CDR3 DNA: TGTGCCAGCAGCCGAGACCGTGAGCAGTACTTC.

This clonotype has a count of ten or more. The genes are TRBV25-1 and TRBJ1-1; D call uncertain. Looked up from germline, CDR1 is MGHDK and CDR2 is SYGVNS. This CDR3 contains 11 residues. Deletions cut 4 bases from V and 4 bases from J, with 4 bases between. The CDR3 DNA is TGTGCCAGCAGTGCCGCCACTGAAGCTTTCTTT. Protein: CASSAATEAFF.

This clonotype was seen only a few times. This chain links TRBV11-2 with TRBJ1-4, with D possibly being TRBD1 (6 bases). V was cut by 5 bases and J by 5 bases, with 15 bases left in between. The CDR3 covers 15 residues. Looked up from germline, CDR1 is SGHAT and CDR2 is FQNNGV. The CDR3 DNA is TGTGCCAGCAGCCCCTGGGACACCATAAATGAAAAACTGTTTTTT. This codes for CASSPWDTINEKLFF.

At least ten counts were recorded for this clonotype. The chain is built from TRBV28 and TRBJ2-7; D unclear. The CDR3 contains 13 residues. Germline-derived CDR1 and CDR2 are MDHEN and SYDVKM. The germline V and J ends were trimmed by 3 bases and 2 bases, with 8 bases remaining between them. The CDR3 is CASSFGRPYEQYF. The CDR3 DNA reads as TGTGCCAGCAGTTTCGGGCGGCCCTACGAGCAGTACTTC.

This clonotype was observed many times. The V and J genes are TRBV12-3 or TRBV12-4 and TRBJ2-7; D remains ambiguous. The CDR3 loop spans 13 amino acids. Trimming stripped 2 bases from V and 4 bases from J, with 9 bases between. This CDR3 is CASSLPPQYEQYF. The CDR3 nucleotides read TGTGCCAGCAGTTTACCACCCCAGTACGAGCAGTACTTC.

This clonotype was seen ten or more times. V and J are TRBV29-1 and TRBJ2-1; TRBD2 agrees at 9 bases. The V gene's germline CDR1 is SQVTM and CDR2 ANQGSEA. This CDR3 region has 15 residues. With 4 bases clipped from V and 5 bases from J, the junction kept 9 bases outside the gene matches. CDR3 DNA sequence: TGCAGCGTTGCTAGACTAGCGGCCCCGGACAATGAGCAGTTCTTC. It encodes CSVARLAAPDNEQFF.